The source of this T cell receptor (beta chain) is a study of blood T cell repertoires in COVID-19. Whole-study context: The United States, Italy and Spain provided the acute and convalescent COVID-19 samples.

In the authors' methods: Amplified reference gene primers provided the basis for estimating nucleated cell counts. TCRdb keeps only in-frame clones here, not all; method: immunoSEQ multiplex PCR. The V and J calls and the clone size are those of that table, but D and trimming were determined from the DNA. The table lists hundreds of thousands of clones, around 87% of them singletons. Cohorts were based on clinical histories the participants reported. Sequenced input: PBMCs or T cells enriched from blood (not recorded which). The clonotype comes from a man aged 25-45 years who had recovered from COVID-19.

The CDR3 loop is CASRSDSANYGYTF. The CDR3 DNA follows: TGTGCCAGCAGATCCGACAGTGCTAACTATGGCTACACCTTC. The rearrangement joins TRBV27 to TRBJ1-2; D might be TRBD1 (5 bases). The V gene's germline CDR1 is MNHEY and CDR2 SMNVEV (reference sequence). The V and J ends lost 6 bases and 0 bases respectively, with 11 bases between them. The CDR3 runs to 14 residues.